What follows is one TCR beta chain and its context. Its antigen remains undetermined. Base qualities are not provided; no much larger clone lies one nucleotide away. The collaborating institutions used their own protocols to collect whole blood in K2EDTA tubes. For TCRbeta analysis, collaborators shipped samples as frozen whole blood, isolated PBMCs, or DNA extracted from either of those sample types. The CDR3, cysteine through phenylalanine, is 12 amino acids long. Only the CDR3 region is kept as DNA, spanning 36 bases read in frame from base 1. CDR1 and CDR2 are read off the germline V gene as MNHEY and SVGEGT. Clipping removes 5 bases from V and 6 bases from J, with 2 as the unmatched junction base count. TCRbeta CDR3 regions were amplified from genomic DNA by means of the immunoSEQ Assay, a bias-controlled multiplex PCR. In the paper's pipeline: Nucleated cell counts per sample were estimated from amplification of reference gene primers within the assay. Sequence reads were collapsed and filtered to measure the absolute abundance of every unique TCRbeta CDR3 rearrangement. Productive Simpson clonality was computed per sample as the square root of Simpson's diversity index over productive rearrangements. TCRdb stores this immuneACCESS table with in-frame sequences only. Part of the clones is absent; in the studies checked, under half of the shortfall reflects unresolved V genes, and no reason is known for the rest. V, J and clone size derive from that table, while D and trimming were established from the DNA sequence. Within this sample are 90,000 or so clones, with about 82% of them counted one time only. The ten largest clones represent approximately 8% of the sample.

The data stem from a study of blood T cell repertoires in COVID-19 (dated by TCRdb to 2020 to 2021). For the wider study: Samples covering the acute and convalescent phases of COVID-19 were provided by collaborators in the United States, Italy and Spain. Subjects who had been exposed to COVID-19, were actively infected with it, or had recovered from it provided the deeply sampled blood TCRbeta repertoires that made up the dataset. The repertoires were released in a freely available public database meant as a resource for research on the immune response to SARS-CoV-2. The sample metadata nearly always contained a de-identified subject ID, COVID-19 status, age in years and sex. The material from the prospective study consisted of cDNA or gDNA derived from T cells, B-cell-depleted T cells, or PBMCs. The samples were drawn from two sources: the first 160 participants of the ongoing ImmuneRACE study, and over 1,000 subjects contributed by 6 global collaborators. Where available, HLA class I and class II types were taken from metadata supplied by the sample provider and were not determined by assay-based typing. Beyond this particular receptor, the publication reports: The quantity of clinical and demographic metadata differed by source and by participant and was supplied without curation.

Sequencing was carried out using peripheral blood. The sequence was collected from a man aged 50 to 60 with active COVID-19. This receptor chain uses TRBV6-2 or TRBV6-3 and TRBJ2-7; the central 9 bases match TRBD2. The DNA reads as follows: TGTGCCAGCAGTAAACTAGCGGGCGAGCAGTACTTC. Protein translation: CASSKLAGEQYF.